The 27 T cell receptor beta chains below come from one sample, sequenced in a study of CD8 T cells in ankylosing spondylitis. These receptors' antigens are unknown. Findings and limits, study-wide: A TCR beta motif made of about 8 highly homologous variants seemed typical of ankylosing spondylitis blood.

TCRdb re-derived calls from the 5' RACE reads in MiXCR, one entry per CDR3 protein. The sample records about 200,000 distinct CDR3 sequences, about 7% being singletons. Sequencing used blood, either unsorted or a sorted T cell fraction (not recorded which). The receptors here all came from a male donor with ankylosing spondylitis.

This clonotype was counted only a few times. The genes are TRBV7-9 and TRBJ2-3; 15 nucleotides align to TRBD2. Germline values: CDR1 SEHNR, CDR2 FQNEAQ (reference sequence). This CDR3 region has 16 residues. After removal of 5 bases from V and 4 bases from J, the junction contained 4 bases not matched to a gene. CDR3 sequence reads: CASSPWTSGRADTQYF. DNA for the CDR3: TGTGCCAGCAGCCCTTGGACTAGCGGGAGGGCAGATACGCAGTATTTT.

This clonotype was picked up many times. This rearrangement joins TRBV6-1 to TRBJ1-6, with unresolved D. The V gene's germline CDR1 is MNHNS and CDR2 SASEGT. V lost 2 bases, J lost 9 bases, and 14 bases lay in between. The CDR3 extends over 15 amino acids. CDR3 nucleotides: TGTGCCAGCAGTGAATGGGGAGCTCGATCTTCACCCCTCCACTTT. Translating gives CASSEWGARSSPLHF.

This clonotype has ten or more counts. This rearrangement joins TRBV4-3 to TRBJ2-2, with 12 bases fitting TRBD2. Germline-derived CDR1 and CDR2 are LGHNA and YSLEER. J was trimmed by 2 bases and V by 1 base; bases with no gene match: 2. The CDR3 length is 17 residues. Here the CDR3 reads CASSQGLAGVNTGELFF. CDR3 in DNA: TGCGCCAGCAGCCAAGGACTAGCGGGAGTAAACACCGGGGAGCTGTTTTTT.

This clonotype was recorded many times. The rearrangement uses TRBV5-1 and TRBJ1-2; the D is unclear. This CDR3 contains 13 residues. Germline V gene lookup returns CDR1 SGHRS and CDR2 YFSETQ. V lost 2 bases and J lost 5, with 10 bases in between. Here the CDR3 reads CASSLTRSYGYTF. CDR3 in DNA: TGCGCCAGCAGCTTAACCAGGAGTTATGGCTACACCTTC.

This clonotype was observed a handful of times. This chain links TRBV7-2 with TRBJ1-5; D remains ambiguous. From germline, CDR1 is SGHTA and CDR2 FQGNSA. This CDR3 is 16 amino acids long. Trimming removed 5 bases at V and 6 bases at J, with 20 bases between. CDR3 DNA: TGTGCCAGCAGCCTAAAACAGCGCCTAGCAGGTCAGCCCCAGCATTTT. This translates into CASSLKQRLAGQPQHF.

This chain uses TRBV5-6 with TRBJ2-5; TRBD2 is a possible D gene (5 bases). CDR3 length: 16 amino acids. Trimming shortened V by 1 base and J by 1 base, and 14 bases separated the two germline ends. CDR1 is SGHDT, CDR2 YYEEEE, per germline. The CDR3 sequence is CASSLSVATVQETQYF. CDR3 coding DNA: TGTGCCAGCAGCTTGTCGGTAGCGACGGTCCAAGAGACCCAGTACTTC.

This clonotype was detected ten times or more. The chain couples TRBV11-2 to TRBJ1-1; D not resolved. The CDR3 runs to 15 residues. Germline V gene data show CDR1 as SGHAT and CDR2 as FQNNGV. V was trimmed by 0 bases and J by 1 base, leaving 9 bases between them. In nucleotides, the CDR3 is TGTGCCAGCAGCTTAGATGGCGGAGAGAACACTGAAGCTTTCTTT. As protein: CASSLDGGENTEAFF.

The chain couples TRBV4-2 to TRBJ2-1, with a tentative D call TRBD2 (6 bases). CDR3 size: 15 residues. The germline V gene has CDR1 LGHNA and CDR2 YNFKEQ. V was clipped by 0 bases and J by 11 bases, with 17 bases between them. The DNA of the CDR3 is TGTGCCAGCAGCCAAGAGGGGGAGGCCCTCTTTAAGCAGTTCTTC. Translating gives CASSQEGEALFKQFF.

The chain uses TRBV30 and TRBJ2-2; 7 positions match TRBD2. The length of the CDR3 is 14 residues. With V trimmed by 1 base and J by 7 bases, 6 bases remained unmatched. The V gene's germline CDR1 is GTSNPN and CDR2 SVGIG (reference sequence). The CDR3 region is CAWSGPGGGGELFF. The CDR3 coding sequence is TGTGCCTGGAGTGGTCCGGGAGGCGGCGGGGAGCTGTTTTTT.

This clonotype has ten or more counts. The gene calls are TRBV20-1 and TRBJ2-7; D tentatively fits TRBD1 or TRBD2 (5 bases each). CDR3 length: 13 amino acids. Germline CDR1 and CDR2: DFQATT and SNEGSKA (reference sequence). V was trimmed by 6 bases and J by 1 base, leaving 13 bases between them. The CDR3 protein is CSAAGTESYEQYF. CDR3 DNA: TGCAGTGCGGCCGGGACGGAATCCTACGAGCAGTACTTC.

The genes are TRBV10-3 and TRBJ2-3, with TRBD2 identical over 11 bases. The V and J ends lost 8 bases and 0 bases, in that order; junction bases with no gene match: 7. The germline gives CDR1 ENHRY, CDR2 SYGVKD. The CDR3 runs to 16 residues. CDR3 sequence: CAIASGGISSTDTQYF. In nucleotides, the CDR3 is TGTGCCATCGCTAGCGGGGGGATCTCTAGCACAGATACGCAGTATTTT.

This clonotype was seen repeatedly, ten times or more. This chain links TRBV6-5 with TRBJ1-2; no firm D call. The CDR3 is made up of 15 amino acids. CDR1 and CDR2 from the germline V gene are MNHEY and SVGAGI. V was pared by 1 base and J by 1 base, with 10 bases between. CDR3 residues: CASSYYTSVNYGYTF. In DNA form, the CDR3 reads TGTGCCAGCAGTTACTACACGAGCGTTAACTATGGCTACACCTTC.

This clonotype has at least ten counts. This sequence joins TRBV5-1 and TRBJ2-3, with TRBD1 as a possible D gene (5 bases). This CDR3 is 15 amino acids long. Trimming took 4 bases from V and 6 from J, leaving 18 bases between them. Per the germline V gene, CDR1 is SGHRS and CDR2 is YFSETQ. The DNA for the CDR3 is TGCGCCAGCAGCGTACGCACGACCCACAGGGATACGCAGTATTTT. Encoded protein: CASSVRTTHRDTQYF.

The chain couples TRBV20-1 to TRBJ2-7; tentatively, D is TRBD2 (5 bases). CDR3 length equals 15 residues. V lost 1 base, J lost 0 bases, and 13 bases lay in between. Germline-derived CDR1 and CDR2 are DFQATT and SNEGSKA (reference sequence). CDR3 amino acids: CSARGPSGISYEQYF. The DNA for the CDR3 is TGCAGTGCTAGAGGACCGTCGGGGATCTCCTACGAGCAGTACTTC.

The sample holds many counts of this clonotype. This sequence joins TRBV9 and TRBJ2-7, with D possibly being TRBD1 or TRBD2 (5 bases each). CDR3 length: 14 amino acids. With 3 bases removed from V and 7 bases from J, the gap between germline ends came to 17 bases. The germline V gene encodes CDR1 SGDLS and CDR2 YYNGEE. The DNA of the CDR3 is TGTGCCAGCAGCGCGGGGACCTTCCCGGGGGAGCAGTACTTC. This codes for CASSAGTFPGEQYF.

This clonotype appeared many times. The V gene is TRBV5-1, the J gene TRBJ2-2; D is possibly TRBD1 (5 bases). Germline assignment: CDR1 SGHRS and CDR2 YFSETQ. V was clipped by 6 bases and J by 5 bases, with 11 bases between them. This CDR3 is built from 13 residues. The CDR3 loop is CASIAGNTGELFF. DNA of the CDR3: TGCGCCAGCATTGCAGGGAATACCGGGGAGCTGTTTTTT.

The table lists this clonotype with many counts. V and J are TRBV29-1 and TRBJ2-7, with a possible D match to TRBD2 (6 bases). CDR1 is SQVTM and CDR2 is ANQGSEA in the germline V gene. This CDR3 contains 12 residues. V was shortened by 6 bases and J by 0 bases, with 9 bases between the two germline ends. The CDR3 region is CSVSTSSYEQYF. Written as DNA, the CDR3 is TGCAGCGTCTCGACTAGCTCCTACGAGCAGTACTTC.

Ten or more counts support this clonotype. The V and J genes are TRBV5-4 and TRBJ2-7, with D tentatively TRBD1 (6 bases). Germline V gives CDR1 SGHNT, CDR2 YYREEE (reference sequence). Trimming cost V 9 bases and J 5 bases, with 15 bases left between them. There are 12 residues in the CDR3. The DNA for the CDR3 is TGTGCCACAGGGCAGGGGTTCCACGAGCAGTACTTC. It encodes CATGQGFHEQYF.

This clonotype was seen many times. V gene TRBV27 combines with J gene TRBJ2-7, with D possibly being TRBD2 (5 bases). The CDR3 is 13 residues long. The ends were cut back, 3 bases at V and 3 bases at J, with 9 bases in the middle. From germline, CDR1 is MNHEY and CDR2 SMNVEV (reference sequence). For the CDR3, the DNA is TGTGCCAGCAGTTTTGGGAGCGGCTACGAGCAGTACTTC. Its protein is CASSFGSGYEQYF.

This clonotype has at least ten counts. This chain uses TRBV7-8 with TRBJ1-1; TRBD1 is a possible D gene (6 bases). Germline V CDR1 and CDR2: SGHVS, FQNEAQ. The CDR3 is 15 amino acids. The ends were cut back, 5 bases at V and 1 base at J, with 14 bases in the middle. CDR3 in DNA: TGTGCCAGCAGCCGAGTGACAGGTGCGAACACTGAAGCTTTCTTT. Its protein product is CASSRVTGANTEAFF.

This clonotype occurred many times. The rearrangement links TRBV27 to TRBJ2-3, with 8 bases fitting TRBD2. The CDR3 is 14 residues long. Trimming at V came to 4 bases and at J to 8 bases, leaving 8 bases not matched to a gene. Germline loops: CDR1 MNHEY, CDR2 SMNVEV (reference sequence). CDR3: CASSSGTSFSTQYF. The CDR3 region has the DNA TGTGCCAGCAGTTCCGGGACTAGTTTCTCTACGCAGTATTTT.

This clonotype occurred many times. The chain couples TRBV4-1 to TRBJ2-3, with D unclear. The germline V gene encodes CDR1 MGHRA and CDR2 YSYEKL. This CDR3 has 14 residues. V lost 1 base, J lost 5 bases, and 10 bases lay in between. The CDR3 DNA follows: TGCGCCAGCAGCCAAGCACAGTCTGGAGATACGCAGTATTTT. It codes for CASSQAQSGDTQYF.

This clonotype was recorded at least ten times. This rearrangement joins TRBV6-2 or TRBV6-3 to TRBJ2-2; TRBD1 matches at 8 bases. Germline CDR1 and CDR2: MNHEY and SVGEGT. CDR3 size: 15 residues. V lost 2 bases and J lost 6; bases outside the gene matches: 5. This CDR3 reads CASSYLRQGSGELFF. DNA of the CDR3: TGTGCCAGCAGTTACCTGCGACAGGGGTCCGGGGAGCTGTTTTTT.

This clonotype was picked up a small number of times. V is TRBV6-1 and J is TRBJ1-3; TRBD1 matches at 9 bases. V lost 6 bases, J lost 1 base, and 10 bases stayed unmatched. This CDR3 region has 17 residues. Germline V gene sequence: CDR1 MNHNS, CDR2 SASEGT. The CDR3 loop reads CASRPDRGRWSGNTIYF. As DNA, the CDR3 is TGTGCCAGCAGGCCGGACAGGGGACGGTGGTCTGGAAACACCATATATTTT.

This clonotype turned up a few times. The chain carries TRBV7-9 and TRBJ2-5; 8 nucleotides align to TRBD1. V lost 4 bases and J lost 5; bases outside the gene matches: 12. CDR1 SEHNR and CDR2 FQNEAQ come from the germline V gene (reference sequence). The CDR3 has 16 amino acids. The CDR3 nucleotides read TGTGCCAGCAGCTCGTCCAGGGGGCGCATCATCGAGACCCAGTACTTC. This codes for CASSSSRGRIIETQYF.

At least ten counts were recorded for this clonotype. CDR3 region: CASSPPAEETQYF. CDR3 sequence (DNA): TGTGCCAGCAGCCCCCCGGCCGAAGAGACCCAGTACTTC. This sequence joins TRBV12-3 or TRBV12-4 and TRBJ2-5; D unresolved. V lost 6 bases and J lost 3, with 11 bases in between. The CDR3 length is 13 residues.

This clonotype was found many times. V is TRBV27 and J is TRBJ1-5, with 7 bases fitting TRBD1. V was pared by 4 bases and J by 3 bases, with 12 bases of the junction left unmatched. The CDR3 is 17 residues long. Germline V lookup: CDR1 MNHEY, CDR2 SMNVEV (reference sequence). The CDR3 region is CASSSLGTAGVNQPQHF. Here the CDR3 DNA reads TGTGCCAGCAGTTCCCTCGGGACAGCTGGAGTCAATCAGCCCCAGCATTTT.